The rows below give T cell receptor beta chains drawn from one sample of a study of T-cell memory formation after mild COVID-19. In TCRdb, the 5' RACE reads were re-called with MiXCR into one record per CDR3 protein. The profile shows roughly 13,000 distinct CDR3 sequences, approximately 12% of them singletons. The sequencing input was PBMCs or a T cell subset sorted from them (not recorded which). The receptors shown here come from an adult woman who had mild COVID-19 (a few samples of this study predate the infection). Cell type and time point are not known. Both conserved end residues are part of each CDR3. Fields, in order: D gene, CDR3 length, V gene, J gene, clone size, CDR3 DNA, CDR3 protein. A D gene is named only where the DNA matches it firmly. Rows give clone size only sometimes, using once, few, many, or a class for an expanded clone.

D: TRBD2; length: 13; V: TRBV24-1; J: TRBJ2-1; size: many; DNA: TGTGCCACCATGCGGGAGGGTTACAATGAGCAGTTCTTC; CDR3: CATMREGYNEQFF
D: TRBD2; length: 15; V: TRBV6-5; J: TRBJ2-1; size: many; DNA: TGTGCCAGCGGGCGGACTAGCTGGTCCTACAATGAGCAGTTCTTC; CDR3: CASGRTSWSYNEQFF
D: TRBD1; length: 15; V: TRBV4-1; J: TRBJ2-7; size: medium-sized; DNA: TGCGCCAGCAGCCAAGAGGAGACAGGGAACTACGAGCAGTACTTC; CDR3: CASSQEETGNYEQYF
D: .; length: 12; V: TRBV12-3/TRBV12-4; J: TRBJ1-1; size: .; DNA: TGTGCCATCTGGAGATGGGGTGGTGAAGCTTTCTTT; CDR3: CAIWRWGGEAFF
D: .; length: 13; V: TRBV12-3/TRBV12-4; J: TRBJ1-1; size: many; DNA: TGTGCCAGCAGTTTAGGTCCGACAGAAGAAGCTTTCTTT; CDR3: CASSLGPTEEAFF
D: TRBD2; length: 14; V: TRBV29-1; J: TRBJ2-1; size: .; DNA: TGCAGCGTTAAGGAAGGACTAGCGAAACATGAGCAGTTCTTC; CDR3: CSVKEGLAKHEQFF
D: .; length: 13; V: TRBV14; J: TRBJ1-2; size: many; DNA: TGTGCCAGCAGCCAAGTTTTCCTCCGGGGCTACACCTTC; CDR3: CASSQVFLRGYTF
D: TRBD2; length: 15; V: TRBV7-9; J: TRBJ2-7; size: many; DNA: TGTGCCAGCAGCTCCTCGGGACTAACTTCCTACGAGCAGTACTTC; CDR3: CASSSSGLTSYEQYF
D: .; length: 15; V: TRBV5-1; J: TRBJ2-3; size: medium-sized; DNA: TGCGCCAGCAGCTTGACGCGGGGCCGCACAGATACGCAGTATTTT; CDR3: CASSLTRGRTDTQYF
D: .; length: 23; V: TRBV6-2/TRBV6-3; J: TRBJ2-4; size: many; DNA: TGTGCCAGCAGTCCCCTGATTTTGAAGGGGGGACGGGCTCAGTCAATAGCCAAAAACATTCAGTACTTC; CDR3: CASSPLILKGGRAQSIAKNIQYF
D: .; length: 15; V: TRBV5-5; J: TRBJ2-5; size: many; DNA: TGTGCCAGCAGCCTCAGGGAGGAGGGTCAAGAGACCCAGTACTTC; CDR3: CASSLREEGQETQYF
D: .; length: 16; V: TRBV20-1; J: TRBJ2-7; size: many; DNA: TGCAGTGCTAGAGACCGAACCCGGAAGTCCCTCTACGAGCAGTACTTC; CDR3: CSARDRTRKSLYEQYF
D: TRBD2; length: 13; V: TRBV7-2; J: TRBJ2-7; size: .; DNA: TGTGCCAGCACGACTAGCTATACCTACGAGCAGTACTTC; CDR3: CASTTSYTYEQYF
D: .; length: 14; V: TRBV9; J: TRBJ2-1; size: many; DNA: TGTGCCAGCAGCGTAAGTGGGACACCCAATGAGCAGTTCTTC; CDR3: CASSVSGTPNEQFF
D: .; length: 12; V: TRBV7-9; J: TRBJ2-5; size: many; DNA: TGTGCCAGCAGCTCCGCGACGTCGACCCAGTACTTC; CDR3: CASSSATSTQYF
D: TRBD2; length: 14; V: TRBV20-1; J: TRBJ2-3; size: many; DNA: TGCAGTGCTCCACCGGGACTAGCGACAGATACGCAGTATTTT; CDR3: CSAPPGLATDTQYF
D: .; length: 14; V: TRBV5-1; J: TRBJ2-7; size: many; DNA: TGCGCCAGCAGCTTGGAAAACAGGGCGAACGAGCAGTACTTC; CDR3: CASSLENRANEQYF
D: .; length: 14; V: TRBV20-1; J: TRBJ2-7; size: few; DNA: TGCAGTGCTAGACCGGGGATCGGGTCCTACGAGCAGTACTTC; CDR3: CSARPGIGSYEQYF
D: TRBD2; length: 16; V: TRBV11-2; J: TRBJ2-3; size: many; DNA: TGTGCCAGCAGCTTCCGACTAGCGGGTACCACAGATACGCAGTATTTT; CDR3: CASSFRLAGTTDTQYF
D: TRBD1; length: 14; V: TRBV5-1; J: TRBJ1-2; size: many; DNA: TGCGCCAGCAGCCCGCTAGGGACAGGGCCAATCTACACCTTC; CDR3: CASSPLGTGPIYTF
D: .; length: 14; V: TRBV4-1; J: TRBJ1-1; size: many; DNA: TGCGCCAGCAGCCCCCTGGACGGGGGGACTGAAGCTTTCTTT; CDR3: CASSPLDGGTEAFF
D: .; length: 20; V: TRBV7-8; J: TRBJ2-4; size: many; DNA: TGTGCCAGCAGCTCTCAAAAAAAAAACCCGACAACCATAGCCAAAAACATTCAGTACTTC; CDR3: CASSSQKKNPTTIAKNIQYF
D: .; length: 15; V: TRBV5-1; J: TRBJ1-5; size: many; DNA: TGCGCCAGCAGCTTGGATGCGACACAGAATCAGCCCCAGCATTTT; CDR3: CASSLDATQNQPQHF